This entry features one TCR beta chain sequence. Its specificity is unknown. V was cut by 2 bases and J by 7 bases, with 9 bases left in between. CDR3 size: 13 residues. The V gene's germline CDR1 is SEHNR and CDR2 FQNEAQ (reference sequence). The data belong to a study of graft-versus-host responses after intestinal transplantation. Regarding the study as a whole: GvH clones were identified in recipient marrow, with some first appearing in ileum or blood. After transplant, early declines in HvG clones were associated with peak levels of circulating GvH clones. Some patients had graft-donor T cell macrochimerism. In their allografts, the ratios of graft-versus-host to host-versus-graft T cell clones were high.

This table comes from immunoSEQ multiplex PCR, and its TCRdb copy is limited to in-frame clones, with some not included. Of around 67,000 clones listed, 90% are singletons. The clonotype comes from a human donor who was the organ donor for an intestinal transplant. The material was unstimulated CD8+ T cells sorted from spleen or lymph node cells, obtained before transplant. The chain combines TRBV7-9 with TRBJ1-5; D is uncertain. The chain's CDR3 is CASSLRGEQPQHF. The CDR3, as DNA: TGTGCCAGCAGCTTACGGGGAGAGCAGCCCCAGCATTTT.